This note documents a single T cell receptor (beta chain) sequence. CDR3 length: 17 residues. Looked up from germline, CDR1 is DFQATT and CDR2 is SNEGSKA (reference sequence). The V and J ends lost 0 bases and 8 bases, in that order; junction bases with no gene match: 12. Using a J-beta primer mix together with a sample-barcoded 5' primer, a second PCR was run for about 7 to 12 cycles. MiXCR was run by TCRdb on the 5' RACE reads, yielding one entry per CDR3 protein. The sample lists approximately 780,000 distinct CDR3 sequences, roughly 24% occurring once. The data originate from a study of blood T cells in healthy people across ages. These data were also reused for a study on T cells of mothers and their children.

This receptor was obtained from a boy aged 5-17 years in good health. The chain links TRBV20-1 to TRBJ2-1, with 11 bases matching TRBD2. Sequences were obtained from blood. CDR3 amino acids: CSARDLSGGASLYEQFF. The CDR3 DNA is TGCAGTGCTAGAGATCTTAGCGGGGGGGCCTCTCTCTATGAGCAGTTCTTC.